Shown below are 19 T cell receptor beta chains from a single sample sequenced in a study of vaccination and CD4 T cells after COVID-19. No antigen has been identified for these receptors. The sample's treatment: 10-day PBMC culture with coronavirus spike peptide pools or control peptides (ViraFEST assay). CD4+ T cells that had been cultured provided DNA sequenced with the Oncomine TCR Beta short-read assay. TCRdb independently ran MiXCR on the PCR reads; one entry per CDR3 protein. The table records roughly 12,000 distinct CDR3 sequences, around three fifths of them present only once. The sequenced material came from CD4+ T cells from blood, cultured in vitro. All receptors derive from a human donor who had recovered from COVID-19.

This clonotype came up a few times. The CDR3 region has the DNA TGTGCCAGCAGTTACCGTACCAGGGGGGGTGGCTACACCTTC. It is translated as CASSYRTRGGGYTF. V is TRBV6-5 and J is TRBJ1-2, with TRBD1 identical over 7 bases. CDR1 MNHEY and CDR2 SVGAGI come from the germline V gene. Trimming cost V 2 bases and J 7 bases; bases outside gene matches: 7. The CDR3 consists of 14 residues.

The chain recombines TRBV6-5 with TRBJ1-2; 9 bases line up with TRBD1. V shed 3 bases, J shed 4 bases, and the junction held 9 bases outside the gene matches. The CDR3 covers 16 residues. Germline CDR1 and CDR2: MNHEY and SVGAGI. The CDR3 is CASSYSSRDRVYGYTF. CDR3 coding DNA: TGTGCCAGCAGTTATTCAAGCCGGGACAGGGTCTATGGCTACACCTTC.

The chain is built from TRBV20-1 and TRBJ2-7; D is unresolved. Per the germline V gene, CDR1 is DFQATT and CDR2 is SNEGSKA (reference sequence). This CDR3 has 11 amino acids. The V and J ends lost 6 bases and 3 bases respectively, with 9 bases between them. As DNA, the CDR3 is TGCAGTGCGAGCAAAAACTACGAGCAGTACTTC. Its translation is CSASKNYEQYF.

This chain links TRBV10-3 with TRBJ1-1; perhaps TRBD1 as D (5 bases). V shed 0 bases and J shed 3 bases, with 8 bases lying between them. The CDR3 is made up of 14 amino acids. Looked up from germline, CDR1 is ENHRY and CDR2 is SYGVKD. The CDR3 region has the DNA TGTGCCATCAGTGAGTCCCGACAGTACACTGAAGCTTTCTTT. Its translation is CAISESRQYTEAFF.

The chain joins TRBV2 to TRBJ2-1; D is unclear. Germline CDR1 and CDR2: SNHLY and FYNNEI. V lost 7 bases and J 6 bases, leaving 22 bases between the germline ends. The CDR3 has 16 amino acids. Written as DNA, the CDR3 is TGTGCCAGCACCGTCCGTAGGCGAGTAGTGGGCAATGAGCAGTTCTTC. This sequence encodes CASTVRRRVVGNEQFF.

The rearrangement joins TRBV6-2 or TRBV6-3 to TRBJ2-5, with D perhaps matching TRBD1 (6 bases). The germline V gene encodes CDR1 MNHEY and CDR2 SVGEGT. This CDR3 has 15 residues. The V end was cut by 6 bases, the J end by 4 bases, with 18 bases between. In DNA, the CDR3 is TGTGCCAGCAGCCAAGGGGGAGAGGTGGTAGAGACCCAGTACTTC. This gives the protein CASSQGGEVVETQYF.

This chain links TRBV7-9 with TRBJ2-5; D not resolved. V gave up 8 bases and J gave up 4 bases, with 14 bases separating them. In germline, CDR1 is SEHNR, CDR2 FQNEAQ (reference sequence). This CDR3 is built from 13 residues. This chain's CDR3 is CASQESDRETQYF. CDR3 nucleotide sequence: TGTGCCAGCCAAGAATCTGATCGAGAGACCCAGTACTTC. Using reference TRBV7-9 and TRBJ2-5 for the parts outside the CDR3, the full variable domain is DTGVSQNPRHKITKRGQNVTFRCDPISEHNRLYWYRQTLGQGPEFLTYFQNEAQLEKSRLLSDRFSAERPKGSFSTLEIQRTEQGDSAMYLCASQESDRETQYFGPGTRLLVL.

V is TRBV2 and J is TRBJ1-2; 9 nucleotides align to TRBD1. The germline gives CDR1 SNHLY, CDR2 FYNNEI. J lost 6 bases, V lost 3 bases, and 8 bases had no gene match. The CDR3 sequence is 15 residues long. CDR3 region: CASSDGNRGQNGYTF. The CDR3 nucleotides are TGTGCCAGCAGTGATGGGAACAGGGGGCAGAATGGCTACACCTTC.

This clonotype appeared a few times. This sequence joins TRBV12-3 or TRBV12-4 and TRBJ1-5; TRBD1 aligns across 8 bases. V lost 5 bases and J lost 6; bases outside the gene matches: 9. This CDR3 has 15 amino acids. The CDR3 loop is CASSPTGGGGQPQHF. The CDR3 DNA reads TGTGCCAGCAGTCCCACAGGGGGGGGCGGTCAGCCCCAGCATTTT.

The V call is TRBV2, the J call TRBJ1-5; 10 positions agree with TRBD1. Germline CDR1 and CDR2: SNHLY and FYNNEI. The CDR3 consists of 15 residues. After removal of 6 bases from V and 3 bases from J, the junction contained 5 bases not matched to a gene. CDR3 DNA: TGTGCCAGCAGCAAGGGACAGGGGATCAATCAGCCCCAGCATTTT. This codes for CASSKGQGINQPQHF.

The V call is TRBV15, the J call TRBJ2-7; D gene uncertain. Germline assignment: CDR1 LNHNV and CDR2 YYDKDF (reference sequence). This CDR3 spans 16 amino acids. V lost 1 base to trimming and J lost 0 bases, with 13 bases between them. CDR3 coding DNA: TGTGCCACCAGCAGAGTTCCCGGCTCAACCTCCTACGAGCAGTACTTC. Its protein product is CATSRVPGSTSYEQYF.

CDR3 nucleotide sequence: TGTGCCAGCAGTTACTCGACGGGACTAGCGGGAGGCTCCTACGAGCAGTACTTC. This sequence encodes CASSYSTGLAGGSYEQYF. The genes are TRBV6-5 and TRBJ2-7; 15 bases match TRBD2. This CDR3 spans 18 amino acids. Germline V gene sequence: CDR1 MNHEY, CDR2 SVGAGI. Trimming took 0 bases from V and 0 from J; bases not matched to a gene: 3.

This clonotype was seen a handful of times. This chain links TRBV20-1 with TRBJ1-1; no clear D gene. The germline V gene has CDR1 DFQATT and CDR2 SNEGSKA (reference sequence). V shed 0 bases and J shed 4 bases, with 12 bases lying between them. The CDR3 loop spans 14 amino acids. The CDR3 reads CSARDRQWITEAFF. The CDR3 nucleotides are TGCAGTGCTAGAGATCGGCAGTGGATCACTGAAGCTTTCTTT.

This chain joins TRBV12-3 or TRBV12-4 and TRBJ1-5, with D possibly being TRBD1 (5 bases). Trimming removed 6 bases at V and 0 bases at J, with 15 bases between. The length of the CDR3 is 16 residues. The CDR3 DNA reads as TGTGCCAGCAGCTTGGGGGGGTTCTATAGCAATCAGCCCCAGCATTTT. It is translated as CASSLGGFYSNQPQHF.

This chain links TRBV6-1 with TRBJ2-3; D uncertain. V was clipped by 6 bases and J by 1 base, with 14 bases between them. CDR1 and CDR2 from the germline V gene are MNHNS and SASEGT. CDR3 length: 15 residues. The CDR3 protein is CASSRQVLGTDTQYF. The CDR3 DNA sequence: TGTGCCAGCAGCCGACAAGTATTGGGCACAGATACGCAGTATTTT.

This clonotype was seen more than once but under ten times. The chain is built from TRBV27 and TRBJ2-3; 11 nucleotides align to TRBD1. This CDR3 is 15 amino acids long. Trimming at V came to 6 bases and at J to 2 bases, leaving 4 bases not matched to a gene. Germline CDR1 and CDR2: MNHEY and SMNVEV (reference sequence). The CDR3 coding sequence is TGTGCCAGCAGAGCGGACAGGGGGCCCACAGATACGCAGTATTTT. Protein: CASRADRGPTDTQYF.

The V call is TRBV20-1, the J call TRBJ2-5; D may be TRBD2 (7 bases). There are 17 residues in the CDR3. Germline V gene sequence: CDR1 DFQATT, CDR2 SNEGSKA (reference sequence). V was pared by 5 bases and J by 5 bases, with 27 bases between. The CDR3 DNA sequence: TGCAGTGCTGAACGACCCTTCGGAGGGTGGGGGGGCGAGACCCAGTACTTC. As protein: CSAERPFGGWGGETQYF.

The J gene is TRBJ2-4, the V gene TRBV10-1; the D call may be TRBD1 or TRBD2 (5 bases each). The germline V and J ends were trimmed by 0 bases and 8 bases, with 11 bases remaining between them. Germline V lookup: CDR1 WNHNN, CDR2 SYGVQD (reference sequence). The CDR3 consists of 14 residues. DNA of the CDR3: TGCGCCAGCAGTGAGTCGCCAGTGGGGGACATTCAGTACTTC. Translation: CASSESPVGDIQYF.

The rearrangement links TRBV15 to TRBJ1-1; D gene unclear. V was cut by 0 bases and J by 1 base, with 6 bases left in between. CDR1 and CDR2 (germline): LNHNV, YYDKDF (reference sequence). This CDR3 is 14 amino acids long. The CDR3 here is CATSRDVTNTEAFF. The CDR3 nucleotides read TGTGCCACCAGCAGAGATGTTACGAACACTGAAGCTTTCTTT.